This entry lists 8 T cell receptor beta chains sequenced from one sample in a study of T cells after yellow fever vaccination. From the 5' RACE reads, TCRdb called clonotypes with MiXCR, one entry per CDR3 protein. The profile covers 350,000 to 450,000 distinct CDR3 sequences, with roughly 20% appearing a single time and 15% to 20% taken by the ten largest. This specimen was PBMCs, taken before the yellow fever booster vaccination. The receptors derive from a man between 18 and 35 years old who received the YFV17D yellow fever vaccine.

The sample holds many counts of this clonotype. The chain employs TRBV29-1 and TRBJ2-7, with D uncertain. V was shortened by 5 bases and J by 6 bases, with 11 bases between the two germline ends. There are 11 residues in the CDR3. Germline values: CDR1 SQVTM, CDR2 ANQGSEA. CDR3 in amino acids: CSVIPDGEQYF. The CDR3 DNA reads TGCAGCGTTATACCCGATGGCGAGCAGTACTTC.

The chain joins TRBV6-2 or TRBV6-3 to TRBJ1-5; 10 nucleotides match TRBD1. The trim removed 5 bases at V and 3 bases at J, leaving 10 bases unmatched. This CDR3 is 17 amino acids long. Germline-derived CDR1 and CDR2 are MNHEY and SVGEGT. The CDR3: CASSPPGQGGVNQPQHF. CDR3 coding DNA: TGTGCCAGCAGTCCGCCTGGACAGGGGGGCGTCAATCAGCCCCAGCATTTT.

This sequence joins TRBV6-2 or TRBV6-3 and TRBJ2-7; a weak D match, TRBD2 (6 bases). The CDR3 has 13 residues. The ends were cut back, 6 bases at V and 3 bases at J, with 12 bases in the middle. Germline V lookup: CDR1 MNHEY, CDR2 SVGEGT. In DNA, the CDR3 is TGTGCCAGCAGCCAAACGGGGGACTACGAGCAGTACGTC. It codes for CASSQTGDYEQYV.

This clonotype showed up many times. The rearrangement links TRBV20-1 to TRBJ2-5; D may be TRBD2 (6 bases). Deletions cut 3 bases from V and 2 bases from J, with 13 bases between. CDR1 and CDR2 (germline): DFQATT, SNEGSKA (reference sequence). The CDR3 loop spans 14 amino acids. The CDR3 sequence: CSARGGALQETQYF. As DNA, the CDR3 is TGCAGTGCTAGGGGGGGTGCCTTACAAGAGACCCAGTACTTC.

This clonotype was detected only a few times. J is TRBJ2-5 and V is TRBV7-2; the D call may be TRBD1 or TRBD2 (6 bases each). The germline V gene encodes CDR1 SGHTA and CDR2 FQGNSA. Between the trimmed V and J ends, which lost 3 bases and 4 bases, there was a span of 15 bases. The CDR3 is made up of 15 amino acids. CDR3 sequence reads: CASSFPTSRGETQYF. The CDR3 bases are TGTGCCAGCAGCTTCCCTACTAGCAGGGGAGAGACCCAGTACTTC.

The V gene is TRBV9, the J gene TRBJ2-7; perhaps TRBD2 as D (5 bases). Trimming took 0 bases from V and 2 from J, leaving 12 bases between them. This CDR3 region has 15 residues. Germline V gene data show CDR1 as SGDLS and CDR2 as YYNGEE. In DNA form, the CDR3 reads TGTGCCAGCAGCGTAGGACCGTCCGGGGCCTACGAGCAGTACTTC. Its protein is CASSVGPSGAYEQYF. Supplemented by reference TRBV9 and TRBJ2-7, the full variable domain reads DSGVTQTPKHLITATGQRVTLRCSPRSGDLSVYWYQQSLDQGLQFLIQYYNGEERAKGNILERFSAQQFPDLHSELNLSSLELGDSALYFCASSVGPSGAYEQYFGPGTRLTVT.

V gene TRBV5-1 combines with J gene TRBJ1-4, with 12 bases that match TRBD1. This CDR3 comprises 18 residues. J lost 8 bases, V lost 4 bases, and 15 bases had no gene match. Germline V lookup: CDR1 SGHRS, CDR2 YFSETQ. CDR3 protein: CASSLSGDRGPRGEKLFF. The CDR3 DNA follows: TGCGCCAGCAGCCTCTCGGGGGACAGGGGGCCCAGAGGGGAAAAACTGTTTTTT.

This chain uses TRBV6-4 with TRBJ2-5, with 9 bases identical to TRBD2. The length of the CDR3 is 16 residues. The V gene's germline CDR1 is MRHNA and CDR2 SNTAGT. Trimming took 11 bases from V and 2 from J; bases not matched to a gene: 15. CDR3 region: CAGRTSVSSSQETQYF. CDR3 DNA: TGTGCCGGCCGGACTAGCGTCTCGAGTTCTCAAGAGACCCAGTACTTC.